What follows are 13 T cell receptor beta chains derived from one specimen sequenced in a study of T cells in women clearing cervical HPV infection. Here immunoSEQ multiplex PCR was the method, and the copy in TCRdb shows in-frame clones only, minus some. The table for this sample gives about 36,000 clones. Material for sequencing was blood buffy coat. The receptors were sampled from a woman aged 18-69 years with a cervical HPV16 infection that either progressed to CIN3+ or cleared (not recorded which).

CDR3 in amino acids: CASSFGLAGEQFF. The DNA read from the CDR3 is TGTGCCAGCAGCTTTGGACTAGCCGGTGAG. The chain couples TRBV5-4 to TRBJ2-1; 8 nucleotides align to TRBD2. The read gets to within 3 residues of the CDR3 end, and the germline J gene fills in the rest. Germline V gene sequence: CDR1 SGHNT, CDR2 YYREEE (reference sequence). Germline trimming cut 2 bases from V and 9 bases from J; bases unmatched to any gene: 4. This CDR3 has 13 residues. Variable domain in full (rest from reference TRBV5-4 and TRBJ2-1): ETGVTQSPTHLIKTRGQQVTLRCSSQSGHNTVSWYQQALGQGPQFIFQYYREEENGRGNFPPRFSGLQFPNYSSELNVNALELDDSALYLCASSFGLAGEQFFGPGTRLTVL.

As for this clone: Read sequence stops 3 residues before the CDR3 end, and the germline J gene provides the missing end. J is TRBJ2-7 and V is TRBV5-1; TRBD1 matches at 7 bases. The CDR3 loop spans 15 amino acids. Germline CDR1 is SGHRS and CDR2 is YFSETQ. V shed 1 base and J 1 base; nucleotides not matched to a gene: 5. CDR3 in amino acids: CASSLSAGGSYEQYF. The part of the CDR3 DNA that was read is TGCGCCAGCAGCTTGTCTGCAGGGGGATCCTACGAG.

The covered CDR3 bases are TGTGCCAGCAGCAGAGGGAGCAATCAGCCC. The encoded protein is CASSRGSNQP. The CDR3 in full is CASSRGSNQPQHF. The rearrangement links TRBV7-9 to TRBJ1-5; no clear D. The CDR3 end is not reached by the read, which stops 3 residues before it; the germline J gene fills it in. There are 13 residues in the CDR3. Germline-derived CDR1 and CDR2 are SEHNR and FQNEAQ (reference sequence). Deletions cut 5 bases from V and 1 base from J, with 6 bases between.

As for this clone: The read gets to within 3 residues of the CDR3 end, and the germline J gene fills in the rest. The J gene is TRBJ2-2, the V gene TRBV2, with TRBD2 as a possible D gene (6 bases). The CDR3 has 16 amino acids. CDR1 is SNHLY and CDR2 is FYNNEI in the germline V gene. The sequenced CDR3 bases are TGTGCCAGCAGAAATACCGGGACTCACGCGGGTGAAGGG. Protein sequence: CASRNTGTHAGEG. The full CDR3 protein reads CASRNTGTHAGEGLFF.

Comments on this clone: One end of the junction does not line up with germline, which may come from a read error. The CDR3 end falls 3 residues outside the read, so it is completed with the germline J gene. The same CDR3 can be traced to other DNA sequences in this sample. The chain has TRBV5-1 and TRBJ1-2; no firm D call. CDR3 size: 14 residues. CDR1 is SGHRS and CDR2 is YFSETQ in the germline V gene. CDR3 bases read: TGCGCCAGCAGCACTTCCACGCCTGACTATGGT. This translates into CASSTSTPDYG. The full CDR3 protein is CASSTSTPDYGYTF.

Notes on this clone: The read is 3 residues too short to cover the CDR3 end, so that end is filled in from the germline J gene. The chain carries TRBV20-1 and TRBJ2-1; D perhaps matches TRBD1 (6 bases). CDR1 is DFQATT and CDR2 is SNEGSKA in the germline V gene (reference sequence). CDR3 size: 13 residues. The V and J ends lost 6 bases and 6 bases respectively, with 15 bases between them. Incomplete CDR3 DNA: TGCAGTGCCCCCGGGACAACTGTCAATGAG. Protein sequence: CSAPGTTVNE. The CDR3 in its entirety is CSAPGTTVNEQFF.

CDR3 sequence: CASSIAGVSGYDYTF. CDR3 bases read: TGTGCCAGTAGTATCGCAGGGGTCAGCGGATACGAC. This chain joins TRBV19 and TRBJ1-2; maybe TRBD1 (6 bases). The CDR3 end lies 3 residues beyond the end of the read and is filled in from the germline J gene. Germline assignment: CDR1 LNHDA and CDR2 SQIVND (reference sequence). This CDR3 has 15 residues.

Turning to this clone: The read comes to an end 3 residues before the CDR3 does, leaving the germline J gene to fill in the end. This chain links TRBV18 with TRBJ1-1, with D perhaps TRBD1 (6 bases). The germline CDR1 and CDR2 sequences are KGHSH and LQKENI. The CDR3 contains 16 residues. Deletions cut 1 base from V and 2 bases from J, with 14 bases between. The CDR3 spells CASSPQQGSLNTEAFF. The covered CDR3 bases are TGTGCCAGCTCACCACAACAGGGTTCGTTAAACACTGAA.

As for this clone: The DNA ends 3 residues before the CDR3 does, and the rest of the CDR3 is filled in from the germline J gene. V is TRBV6-2 or TRBV6-3 and J is TRBJ1-2; 8 bases fit TRBD1. The ends lost 6 bases at V and 3 bases at J; junction bases unmatched: 15. Germline CDR1 and CDR2: MNHEY and SVGEGT. This CDR3 spans 17 amino acids. The DNA read from the CDR3 is TGTGCCAGCAGCGATGGGACAGGCACTCCGAGGGACTATGGC. Protein: CASSDGTGTPRDYG. The full CDR3 is CASSDGTGTPRDYGYTF.

The part of the CDR3 DNA that was read is TGTGCCAGCAGTGAAGGAGGACTAGGTAGCGCAGATACG. It encodes CASSEGGLGSADT. The whole CDR3 reads CASSEGGLGSADTQYF. This chain links TRBV6-1 with TRBJ2-3, with 7 bases fitting TRBD2. The DNA ends 3 residues before the CDR3 does, and the rest of the CDR3 is filled in from the germline J gene. Germline V gives CDR1 MNHNS, CDR2 SASEGT. This CDR3 comprises 16 residues. V trimming: 1 base; J trimming: 4 bases; junction bases outside the gene matches: 8.

As regards this clone: The missing CDR3 end, 3 residues past where the read stops, is filled in from the germline J gene. The chain combines TRBV11-2 with TRBJ1-1; the D is unclear. The CDR3 consists of 14 residues. Germline loops: CDR1 SGHAT, CDR2 FQNNGV. The V gene lost 3 bases and the J gene lost 4 bases, with 12 bases spanning the gap. CDR3: CASSLFGRVTEAFF. CDR3 DNA, as far as it was read: TGTGCCAGCAGCTTGTTTGGTAGGGTCACTGAA.

The sequenced CDR3 bases are TGTGCCAGCAGCAACGGACAGCCCAATGAG. Translation: CASSNGQPNE. The CDR3 reads in full as CASSNGQPNEQFF. This chain links TRBV7-2 with TRBJ2-1; D might be TRBD1 (6 bases). The CDR3 is cut off 3 residues early in the read; its end comes from the germline J gene. V was clipped by 5 bases and J by 6 bases, with 11 bases between them. This CDR3 contains 13 residues. Per germline, CDR1 SGHTA and CDR2 FQGNSA.

For this clone: From the germline J gene comes the end of the CDR3, since the read stops 3 residues before it. The chain joins TRBV20-1 to TRBJ1-6; D uncertain. Germline CDR1 reads DFQATT; CDR2 reads SNEGSKA (reference sequence). The CDR3 consists of 13 residues. Trimming removed 4 bases at V and 8 bases at J, with 12 bases between. The sequenced part of the CDR3 DNA is TGCAGTGCTACAGTTGCAGTGGATTCACCC. This codes for CSATVAVDSP. The CDR3, in full, reads CSATVAVDSPLHF.